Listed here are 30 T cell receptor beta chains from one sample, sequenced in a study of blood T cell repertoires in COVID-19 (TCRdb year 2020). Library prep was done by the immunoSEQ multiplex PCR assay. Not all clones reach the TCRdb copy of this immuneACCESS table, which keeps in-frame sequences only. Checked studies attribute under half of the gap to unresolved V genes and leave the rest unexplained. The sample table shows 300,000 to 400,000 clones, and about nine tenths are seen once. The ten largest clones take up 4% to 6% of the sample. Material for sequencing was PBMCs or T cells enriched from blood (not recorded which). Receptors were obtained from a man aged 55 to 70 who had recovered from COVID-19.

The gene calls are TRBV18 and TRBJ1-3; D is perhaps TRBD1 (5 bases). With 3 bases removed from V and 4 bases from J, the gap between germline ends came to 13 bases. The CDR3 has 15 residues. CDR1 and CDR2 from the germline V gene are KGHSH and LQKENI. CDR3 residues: CASSPLDNDGNTIYF. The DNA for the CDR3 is TGTGCCAGCTCACCCTTGGACAACGACGGAAACACCATATATTTT. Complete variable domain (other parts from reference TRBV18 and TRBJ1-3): NAGVMQNPRHLVRRRGQEARLRCSPMKGHSHVYWYRQLPEEGLKFMVYLQKENIIDESGMPKERFSAEFPKEGPSILRIQQVVRGDSAAYFCASSPLDNDGNTIYFGEGSWLTVV.

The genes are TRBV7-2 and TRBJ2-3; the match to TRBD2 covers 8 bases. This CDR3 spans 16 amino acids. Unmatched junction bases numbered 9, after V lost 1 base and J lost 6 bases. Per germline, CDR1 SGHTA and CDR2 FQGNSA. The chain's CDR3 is CASSLGGAGGSDTQYF. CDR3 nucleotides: TGTGCCAGCAGCTTAGGTGGGGCGGGAGGATCGGATACGCAGTATTTT.

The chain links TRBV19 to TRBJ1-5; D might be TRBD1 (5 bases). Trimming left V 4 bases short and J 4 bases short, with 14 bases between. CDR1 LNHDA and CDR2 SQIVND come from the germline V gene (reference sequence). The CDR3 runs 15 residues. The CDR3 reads CASSNGHYPNQPQHF. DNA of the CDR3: TGTGCCAGTAGTAACGGACACTATCCGAATCAGCCCCAGCATTTT.

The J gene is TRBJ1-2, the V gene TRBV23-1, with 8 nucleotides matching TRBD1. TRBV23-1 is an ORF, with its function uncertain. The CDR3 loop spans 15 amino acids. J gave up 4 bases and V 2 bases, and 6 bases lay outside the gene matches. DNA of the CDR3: TGCGCCAGCAGTCAAAGTTCAGGGGGCGGCTATGGCTACACCTTC. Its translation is CASSQSSGGGYGYTF.

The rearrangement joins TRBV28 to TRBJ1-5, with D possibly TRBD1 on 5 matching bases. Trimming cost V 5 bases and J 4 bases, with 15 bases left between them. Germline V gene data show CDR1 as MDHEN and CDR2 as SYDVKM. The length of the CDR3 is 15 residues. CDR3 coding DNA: TGTGCCAGCAGTGGAGGGGTCCTTTGGAATCAGCCCCAGCATTTT. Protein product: CASSGGVLWNQPQHF.

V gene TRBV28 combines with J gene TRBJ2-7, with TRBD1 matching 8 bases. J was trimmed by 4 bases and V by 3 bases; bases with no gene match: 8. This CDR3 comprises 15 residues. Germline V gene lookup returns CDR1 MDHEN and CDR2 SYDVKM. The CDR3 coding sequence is TGTGCCAGCAGTTTCCCGGCAGGGGGCGAGTACGAGCAGTACTTC. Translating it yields CASSFPAGGEYEQYF.

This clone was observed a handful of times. The CDR3 sequence: CASIGPLSSGNTIYF. The CDR3 region has the DNA TGTGCCAGCATTGGGCCCCTCAGCTCTGGAAACACCATATATTTT. The chain recombines TRBV28 with TRBJ1-3; no clear D. Trimming removed 7 bases at V and 0 bases at J, with 13 bases between. The length of the CDR3 is 15 residues. Germline V gives CDR1 MDHEN, CDR2 SYDVKM.

CDR3 DNA sequence: TGTGCCAGCAGCCCCACTCTGGACAGCTCCTACAATGAGCAGTTCTTC. Protein product: CASSPTLDSSYNEQFF. The chain is built from TRBV7-8 and TRBJ2-1; TRBD1 is a possible D gene (6 bases). The CDR3 extends over 16 amino acids. Trimming shortened V by 5 bases and J by 0 bases, and 14 bases separated the two germline ends. Germline V gives CDR1 SGHVS, CDR2 FQNEAQ.

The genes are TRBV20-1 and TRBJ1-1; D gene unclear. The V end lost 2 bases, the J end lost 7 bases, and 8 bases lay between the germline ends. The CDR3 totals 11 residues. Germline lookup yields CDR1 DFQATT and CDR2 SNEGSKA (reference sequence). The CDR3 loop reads CSARWPVEAFF. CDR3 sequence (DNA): TGCAGTGCTAGATGGCCCGTTGAAGCTTTCTTT.

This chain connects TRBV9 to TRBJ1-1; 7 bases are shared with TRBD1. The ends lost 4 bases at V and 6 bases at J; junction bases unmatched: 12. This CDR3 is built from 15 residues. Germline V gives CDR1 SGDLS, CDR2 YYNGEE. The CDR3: CASSYQGEVFSEAFF. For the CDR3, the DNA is TGTGCCAGCAGCTATCAGGGGGAGGTATTCTCTGAAGCTTTCTTT.

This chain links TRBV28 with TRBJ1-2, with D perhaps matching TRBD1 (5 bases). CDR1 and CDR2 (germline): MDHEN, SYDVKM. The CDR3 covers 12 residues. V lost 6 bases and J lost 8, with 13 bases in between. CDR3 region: CASRGTATGYTF. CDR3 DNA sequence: TGTGCCAGCAGGGGGACTGCCACCGGCTACACCTTC.

CDR3 sequence: CASSFYRGMNSYEQYF. DNA for the CDR3: TGTGCCAGCAGCTTTTACAGGGGGATGAACTCCTACGAGCAGTACTTC. This chain joins TRBV11-2 and TRBJ2-7; the match to TRBD1 covers 8 bases. V was pared by 3 bases and J by 0 bases, with 7 bases of the junction left unmatched. This CDR3 is 16 amino acids long. Germline CDR1 is SGHAT and CDR2 is FQNNGV.

The chain's CDR3 is CASGAGPYGYTF. The CDR3 nucleotides read TGTGCCAGCGGGGCAGGGCCTTATGGCTACACCTTC. This chain connects TRBV12-3 or TRBV12-4 to TRBJ1-2; D possibly corresponds to TRBD1 (5 bases). V gave up 8 bases and J gave up 5 bases, with 12 bases separating them. The length of the CDR3 is 12 residues.

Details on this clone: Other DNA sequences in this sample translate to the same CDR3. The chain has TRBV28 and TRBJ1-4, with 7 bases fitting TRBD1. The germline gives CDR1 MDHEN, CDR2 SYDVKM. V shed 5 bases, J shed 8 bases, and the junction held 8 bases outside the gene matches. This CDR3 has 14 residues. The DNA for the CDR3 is TGTGCCAGCAGTCTGACAGGGAGTGGCGAAAAACTGTTTTTT. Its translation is CASSLTGSGEKLFF.

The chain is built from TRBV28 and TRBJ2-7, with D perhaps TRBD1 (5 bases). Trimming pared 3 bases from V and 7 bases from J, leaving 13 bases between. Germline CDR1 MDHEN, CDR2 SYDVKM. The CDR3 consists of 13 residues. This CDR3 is CASSFGQGWEQYF. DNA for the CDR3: TGTGCCAGCAGTTTCGGGCAGGGATGGGAGCAGTACTTC.

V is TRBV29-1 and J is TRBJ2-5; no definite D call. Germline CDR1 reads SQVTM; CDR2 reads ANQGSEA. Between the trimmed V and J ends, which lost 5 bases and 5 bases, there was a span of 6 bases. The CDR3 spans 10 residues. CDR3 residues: CSVRRETQYF. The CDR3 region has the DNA TGCAGCGTTCGGCGGGAGACCCAGTACTTC. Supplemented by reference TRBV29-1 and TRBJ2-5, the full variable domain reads SAVISQKPSRDICQRGTSLTIQCQVDSQVTMMFWYRQQPGQSLTLIATANQGSEATYESGFVIDKFPISRPNLTFSTLTVSNMSPEDSSIYLCSVRRETQYFGPGTRLLVL.

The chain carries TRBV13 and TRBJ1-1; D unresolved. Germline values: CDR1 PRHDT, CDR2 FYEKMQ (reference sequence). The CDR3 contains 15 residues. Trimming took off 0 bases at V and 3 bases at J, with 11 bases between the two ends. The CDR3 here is CASSLGRAVDTEAFF. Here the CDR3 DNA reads TGTGCCAGCAGCTTAGGGAGGGCGGTAGACACTGAAGCTTTCTTT.

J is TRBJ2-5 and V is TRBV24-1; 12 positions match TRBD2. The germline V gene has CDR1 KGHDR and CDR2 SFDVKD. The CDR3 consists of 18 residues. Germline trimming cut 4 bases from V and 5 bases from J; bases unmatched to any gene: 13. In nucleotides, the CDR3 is TGTGCCACCAGTGACCCCAGGACTAGCGGGAAGCAAACTGAGACCCAGTACTTC. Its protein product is CATSDPRTSGKQTETQYF.

The DNA for the CDR3 is TGTGCCAGCACGATGCGGGGGGAGGCCATGAACACTGAAGCTTTCTTT. It specifies CASTMRGEAMNTEAFF. The V call is TRBV28, the J call TRBJ1-1, with D maybe TRBD1 (5 bases). The CDR3 loop spans 16 amino acids. V was clipped by 7 bases and J by 0 bases, with 18 bases between them. CDR1 and CDR2 from the germline V gene are MDHEN and SYDVKM.

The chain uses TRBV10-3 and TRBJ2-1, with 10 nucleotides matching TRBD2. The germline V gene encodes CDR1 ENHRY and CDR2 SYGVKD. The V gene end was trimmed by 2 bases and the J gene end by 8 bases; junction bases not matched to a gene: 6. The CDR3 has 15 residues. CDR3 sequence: CAISEQAGGFDEQFF. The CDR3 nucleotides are TGTGCCATCAGTGAGCAAGCGGGAGGGTTCGATGAGCAGTTCTTC.

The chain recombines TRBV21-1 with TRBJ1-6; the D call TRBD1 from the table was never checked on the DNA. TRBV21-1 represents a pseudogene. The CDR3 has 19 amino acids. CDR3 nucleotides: TGTGCCAGCAGCAAAGCGCTTTTGGATCCAGGGGATTGCGATTCACCCCTCCACTTT. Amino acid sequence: CASSKALLDPGDCDSPLHF.

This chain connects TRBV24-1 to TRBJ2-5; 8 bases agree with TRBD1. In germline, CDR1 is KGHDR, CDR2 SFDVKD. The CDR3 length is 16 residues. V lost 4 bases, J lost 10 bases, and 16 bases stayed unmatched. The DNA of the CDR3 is TGTGCCACCAGTGAGGCGGCAGGGGGCATCCAAGAGGACCAGTACTTC. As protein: CATSEAAGGIQEDQYF.

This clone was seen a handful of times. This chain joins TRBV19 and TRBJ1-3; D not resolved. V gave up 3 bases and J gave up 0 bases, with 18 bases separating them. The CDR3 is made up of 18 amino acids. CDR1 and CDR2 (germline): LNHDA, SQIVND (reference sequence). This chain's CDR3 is CASSMFDLVANSGNTIYF. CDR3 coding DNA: TGTGCCAGTAGTATGTTCGATTTGGTAGCGAACTCTGGAAACACCATATATTTT. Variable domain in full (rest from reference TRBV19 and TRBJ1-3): DGGITQSPKYLFRKEGQNVTLSCEQNLNHDAMYWYRQDPGQGLRLIYYSQIVNDFQKGDIAEGYSVSREKKESFPLTVTSAQKNPTAFYLCASSMFDLVANSGNTIYFGEGSWLTVV.

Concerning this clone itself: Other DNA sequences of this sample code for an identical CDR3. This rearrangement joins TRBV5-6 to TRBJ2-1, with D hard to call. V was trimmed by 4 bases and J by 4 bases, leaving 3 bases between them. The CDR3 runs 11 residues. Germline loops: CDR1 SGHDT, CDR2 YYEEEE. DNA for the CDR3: TGTGCCAGCAGCCTATACAATGAGCAGTTCTTC. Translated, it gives CASSLYNEQFF.

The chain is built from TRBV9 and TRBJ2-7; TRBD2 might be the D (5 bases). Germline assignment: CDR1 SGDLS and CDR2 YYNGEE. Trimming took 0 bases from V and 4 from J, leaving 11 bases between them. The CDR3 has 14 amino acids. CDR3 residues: CASSVVPGIYEQYF. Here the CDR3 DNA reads TGTGCCAGCAGCGTAGTACCGGGGATATACGAGCAGTACTTC. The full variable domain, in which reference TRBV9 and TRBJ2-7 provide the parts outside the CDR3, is DSGVTQTPKHLITATGQRVTLRCSPRSGDLSVYWYQQSLDQGLQFLIQYYNGEERAKGNILERFSAQQFPDLHSELNLSSLELGDSALYFCASSVVPGIYEQYFGPGTRLTVT.

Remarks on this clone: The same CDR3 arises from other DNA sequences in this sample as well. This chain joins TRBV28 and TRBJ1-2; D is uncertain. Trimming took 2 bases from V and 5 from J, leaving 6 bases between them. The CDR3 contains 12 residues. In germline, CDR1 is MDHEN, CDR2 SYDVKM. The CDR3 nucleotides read TGTGCCAGCAGTTTACCGGGGTATGGCTACACCTTC. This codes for CASSLPGYGYTF.

CDR3 nucleotides: TGTGCCAGCAGCCAAGATGGACTAGCGGGTGGGGATACGCAGTATTTT. It translates to CASSQDGLAGGDTQYF. The genes are TRBV4-2 and TRBJ2-3; 11 nucleotides agree with TRBD2. J was trimmed by 6 bases and V by 0 bases; bases with no gene match: 5. The CDR3 spans 16 residues. From germline, CDR1 is LGHNA and CDR2 YNFKEQ.

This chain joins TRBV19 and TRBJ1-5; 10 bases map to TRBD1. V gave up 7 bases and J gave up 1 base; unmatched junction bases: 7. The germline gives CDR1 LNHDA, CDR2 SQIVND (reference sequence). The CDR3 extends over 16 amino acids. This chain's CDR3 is CASKDRGKISNQPQHF. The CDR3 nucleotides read TGTGCCAGTAAGGACAGGGGGAAGATAAGCAATCAGCCCCAGCATTTT.

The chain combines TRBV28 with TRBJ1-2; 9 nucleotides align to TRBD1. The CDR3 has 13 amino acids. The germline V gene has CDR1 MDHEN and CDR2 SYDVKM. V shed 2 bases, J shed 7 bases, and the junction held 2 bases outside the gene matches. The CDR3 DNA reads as TGTGCCAGCAGTTTAGGGGACAGGGCTGGCTACACCTTC. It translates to CASSLGDRAGYTF.

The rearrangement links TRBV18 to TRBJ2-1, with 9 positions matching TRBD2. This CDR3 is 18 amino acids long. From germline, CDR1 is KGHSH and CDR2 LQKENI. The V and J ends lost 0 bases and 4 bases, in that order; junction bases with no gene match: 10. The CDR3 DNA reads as TGTGCCAGCTCACCACCTAATGGAGCGGGAGGCATATACAATGAGCAGTTCTTC. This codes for CASSPPNGAGGIYNEQFF. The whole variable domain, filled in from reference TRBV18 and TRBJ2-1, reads NAGVMQNPRHLVRRRGQEARLRCSPMKGHSHVYWYRQLPEEGLKFMVYLQKENIIDESGMPKERFSAEFPKEGPSILRIQQVVRGDSAAYFCASSPPNGAGGIYNEQFFGPGTRLTVL.